Below, one T cell receptor beta chain is given with its context. This receptor's antigen is unknown. Base qualities are not recorded, but no much larger clone differs from it by a single base. The protocol used for the library was the immunoSEQ multiplex PCR assay. For the multiplex PCR, a mixture combining 60 forward primers for TCR Vbeta segments and 13 reverse primers for TCR Jbeta segments was used. The CDR3 region of rearranged TCR beta genes was amplified from genomic DNA with a multiplex PCR assay. The amplified TCR beta libraries were sequenced on the Illumina HiSeq System as 87-base-pair reads. Under the source paper's analysis protocol: Across the 640 or so repertoires, a later analysis counted tens of millions of unique TCR beta chains, approximately 12 million of which were shared by at least two donors. Raw reads were error-corrected and collapsed into unique sequences by a nearest-neighbor algorithm in which closely related sequences were merged to remove PCR and sequencing errors. V, D and J gene segments were assigned by aligning CDR3 sequences to IMGT reference sequences. For a sequence to be retained, a match of at least six nucleotides to both a V gene segment and a J gene segment was required. A rearrangement was called productive if the CDR3 had no stop codons and remained in frame with V and J, and every other rearrangement was called non-productive. Following IMGT convention, CDR3 was defined as the stretch from the second conserved V-encoded cysteine to the conserved J-encoded phenylalanine. In an earlier analysis of approximately 590 of the donors, sequences lacking an unambiguous match to a single V gene segment were excluded. An earlier analysis of a few hundred of the donors called V segments functional above 56.7% productive rearrangements and segregating when the between-donor standard deviation exceeded 5%. A statistical classification framework was built for diagnosing cytomegalovirus status from the catalog of TCR beta chain sequences. In a later analysis, V and J genes were assigned by comparing TCR nucleotide sequences against IMGT/GENE-DB human TR gene sequences. Using the TCRdist pipeline, a later analysis assigned CDR3 sequences along with most-parsimonious VDJ recombination scenarios. In a later analysis, every TCR beta chain was defined by the combination of its CDR3 amino acid sequence and its V-gene family, and reads without a unique V-gene family were dropped. A later analysis removed 600 or so highly shared, low-generation-probability nucleotide sequences to deal with suspected cross-contamination and a sequencing artifact. In a later analysis, a clonal expansion index for each public chain was calculated from normalized within-repertoire ranks of inferred template counts. In a later analysis, generation probabilities were computed using a VDJ recombination model fitted to out-of-frame rearrangements, and the results were checked against IGoR. In a later analysis, hypergeometric tests were used to score TCR-TCR, TCR-HLA and TCR-CMV co-occurrence, with a repertoire-size bias correction applied to TCR pairs. False discovery rates were estimated in a later analysis by permuting HLA or CMV assignments 20 times. In a later analysis, co-occurring TCRs were grouped with DBSCAN, and TCRdist sequence similarity was added when clustering was performed within HLA-allele-positive subsets. Co-occurrence clustering excluded repertoires with fewer than 30,000 or more than 120,000 public chains, plus five with anomalous nucleotide sharing. The table comes from immuneACCESS by way of TCRdb, which keeps in-frame sequences with V and J called. Part of the clones is missing from these tables; in studies checked, under half for an unresolved V gene and the rest for unknown reasons. That table furnishes V, J and clone size, whereas the DNA furnished D and trimming. For this sample there are about 69,000 clones; less than 70% appear just once. The ten largest clones capture approximately 9.9% of the sample.

The data are from a study of cytomegalovirus exposure and HLA in healthy donors (dated by TCRdb to 2016 to 2017). Notes on the research overall: In an earlier analysis of 587 of the donors, about 260 Gb of sequence data and 95 million to 130 million unique TCR beta sequences from 150 million to 200 million T cells were reported. About 300 gigabases of sequencing data and approximately 80 million unique TCR sequences were included in an early release covering roughly 700 HLA-typed donors. Among the roughly 400 genotyped donors, around 81% belonged to the genetic ancestry cluster associated with self-reported Caucasian donors. The study was designed to test whether signatures of past pathogen exposure could be identified by cataloging public T cell receptors. The T cell repertoires of 666 subjects were profiled by immunosequencing and related to cytomegalovirus serostatus. In addition to the first cohort of around 670 subjects, a separate validation cohort of over 90 different subjects was used. To predict cytomegalovirus infection status, the study combined high-throughput TCR immunosequencing, statistical association of individual TCRs with disease status, and machine learning. To study patterns of TCR occurrence, a later analysis re-analyzed previously published TCR beta repertoires from 700 or so donors and added high-resolution HLA genotyping. In the later analysis, no new phenotypic data were used to find candidate immune exposures; instead, reliance was placed on TCR beta sequences and their occurrence across donors. An earlier analysis of around 580 of the donors used high-throughput TCR beta sequencing to judge whether each TCR beta V gene segment behaved as functional or pseudogenic. Alongside the repertoire data, information on donor age, sex, ethnicity and CMV serostatus was compiled. A later genetic analysis used genome-wide SNP genotypes for about 60% of the roughly 670 donors, treating that subset as a discovery cohort. All discovery cohort repertoires had been generated using a single sequencing platform. HLA typing covered class I and class II loci at four-digit resolution. Typing coverage varied by locus: 629-630 donors for A, B, C, DRB1 and DQB1; 522 for DQA1; around 570 for DPA1; approximately 450 for DPB1. Because of strong linkage in the cohort, four to six DR-DQ haplotypes were treated as single units for association and clustering. On average, about 200,000 unique TCR beta nucleotide sequences were sequenced per donor among about 400 genotyped donors of the cohort, with roughly a sixth of those sequences being non-productive. Study-wide findings and limitations: An earlier analysis of roughly 570 of the donors showed that most TCR beta V segments appeared in productive rearrangements either about 87% or about 30% of the time, which broadly matched IMGT annotations. A cluster of highly shared sequence variants was judged likely to represent a technical artifact of the sequencing pipeline. A total of 164 TCR beta chains were listed by the study as associated with cytomegalovirus. Specific HLA alleles were associated with over 15,000 TCR beta sequences at a false discovery rate of 0.05 in a later analysis. Linkage disequilibrium might explain the correlated functional status among segregating V segments, but an unknown experimental factor could not be ruled out. A later analysis found that TCR association rates varied across HLA loci, with DRB1 alleles showing the most associated TCRs and HLA-C alleles the fewest. According to a later analysis, parvovirus B19, influenza, CMV and Epstein-Barr virus appeared linked to several top co-occurrence clusters. Cytomegalovirus status was reported to be diagnosed by the classifier with high specificity and sensitivity in both the original and validation cohorts. A further reported finding was that TCR beta sequences accurately predicted the HLA-A and HLA-B alleles for most subjects in the first cohort. This cohort had only TCR beta chains sequenced, and the lack of alpha or paired-chain data limited which features could be detected. The presence/absence analyses assumed that sequencing depth was roughly uniform across donors, and that assumption may not be true. When HLA alleles, especially DR and DQ, strongly co-occurred, TCR associations were difficult to assign to individual alleles. In a later genetic analysis, fewer N-insertions in productive TCRs were reported among donors in an Asian-associated ancestry cluster than the approximately 670-donor mean. Fewer than 20 rarely observed V segments, including chromosome 9 orphons, were excluded from the earlier analysis of approximately 500 of the donors because counts were too low. A few of the identified cytomegalovirus-associated TCR beta chains were confirmed in vitro to be specific for cytomegalovirus antigens. Because HLA typing was missing for some donors at each locus, association tests included only the typed subset. According to the authors, the approach could potentially be generalized to other disease states and immunological phenotypes. For the cohort, immune exposure information was limited to CMV serostatus. In a later genetic analysis, a missense DCLRE1C variant was associated with V-gene and J-gene trimming of TCR beta chains, and the association was replicated in an independent cohort. Most TCR sequences were observed very rarely across donors, whereas some public TCRs were present in many individuals. A later analysis found that most CMV-associated TCR beta chains appeared HLA-restricted, with HLA associations seemingly driven largely by CMV exposure. Some IMGT-functional V segments, including TRBV6-2 and TRBV6-3, could not be distinguished by the 87-base-pair reads and were therefore excluded. In a later analysis, HLA-associated TCR beta chains showed more clonal expansion and lower generation probabilities than non-associated chains that were equally common.

The cohort consisted of 600 or so healthy bone marrow donors. At the time of sampling, all cohort members were nominally healthy, though unrecorded immune exposures were likely present. The donor tested CMV seronegative, placing the donor among the 350 or so seronegative members of the cohort. A peripheral blood sample was collected from each donor, and TCR beta sequencing was performed on peripheral blood mononuclear cells. The Qiagen DNeasy Blood Extraction Kit was used to extract genomic DNA from the blood cell samples. Trimmed from V: 3 bases; trimmed from J: 2 bases; junction bases lacking a gene match: 10. CDR1 MGHRA and CDR2 YSYEKL were looked up in the germline V gene. The CDR3 numbers 16 residues from cysteine through phenylalanine. Only the CDR3 part of the read is kept: 48 bases, read in frame from the first base.

Rearrangement joined TRBV4-1 to TRBJ2-7, with 7 middle bases fitting TRBD1. The clonotype was recovered from a woman in her 30s in good health and CMV-seronegative. The specimen was PBMCs. For the CDR3, the sequence is CASSQAHGQATYEQYF. The DNA sequence follows: TGCGCCAGCAGCCAGGCCCATGGACAGGCAACCTACGAGCAGTACTTC.